This T cell receptor (beta chain) was sequenced during a study of blood T cell repertoires in COVID-19. The J segment lost 2 bases and the V segment lost 6 bases, leaving 3 bases of the junction unmatched. CDR3 length: 15 residues. Germline loops: CDR1 MNHEY, CDR2 SVGAGI. Using immunoSEQ multiplex PCR, the repertoire was profiled, and TCRdb retains in-frame clones only, with some absent. The sample carries approximately 160,000 clones, roughly 80% recorded once. The clonotype originates from a woman aged 50 to 60 who had recovered from COVID-19. The sequenced sample was PBMCs or T cells enriched from blood (not recorded which). The chain joins TRBV6-5 to TRBJ2-1, with 11 bases that match TRBD1. The CDR3 coding sequence is TGTGCCAGCAGAGCGGACAGGGGGCCCTACAATGAGCAGTTCTTC. Translated: CASRADRGPYNEQFF.